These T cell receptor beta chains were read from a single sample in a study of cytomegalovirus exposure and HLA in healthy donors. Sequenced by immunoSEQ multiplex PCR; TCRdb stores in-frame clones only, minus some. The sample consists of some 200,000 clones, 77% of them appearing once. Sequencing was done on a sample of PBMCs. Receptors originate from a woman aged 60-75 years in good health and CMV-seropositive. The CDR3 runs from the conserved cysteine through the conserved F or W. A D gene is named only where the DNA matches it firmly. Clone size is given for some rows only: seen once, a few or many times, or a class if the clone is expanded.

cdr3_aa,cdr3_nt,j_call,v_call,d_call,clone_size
CASSPSTGDDEQYF,TGTGCCAGCTCACCGAGCACAGGGGACGACGAGCAGTACTTC,TRBJ2-7,TRBV18,TRBD1,.
CASSLRLAGGPEDTQYF,TGTGCCAGCAGCCTCCGACTAGCGGGAGGGCCCGAAGATACGCAGTATTTT,TRBJ2-3,TRBV5-4,TRBD2,.
CASSLGLGGQPSYEQYF,TGTGCCAGCAGCTTAGGGCTAGGGGGCCAACCCTCCTACGAGCAGTACTTC,TRBJ2-7,TRBV7-2,TRBD1,.
CASTPGQLTHSYEQYF,TGTGCCTCGACTCCGGGACAACTAACCCACTCCTACGAGCAGTACTTC,TRBJ2-7,TRBV10-3,.,once
CASSSIRELDSPLHF,TGTGCCAGCAGTTCAATCAGGGAATTGGATTCACCCCTCCACTTT,TRBJ1-6,TRBV6-6,.,few
CASSSPQREATYNEQFF,TGTGCCAGCAGTTCCCCCCAGAGGGAGGCAACCTACAATGAGCAGTTCTTC,TRBJ2-1,TRBV28,.,once
CATRVQRDQPQHF,TGTGCCACCCGCGTACAACGGGATCAGCCCCAGCATTTT,TRBJ1-5,TRBV10-3,.,.
CASSPTGKGELFF,TGTGCCAGCAGCCCCACAGGGAAGGGGGAGCTGTTTTTT,TRBJ2-2,TRBV7-3,.,.
CASSFGARTRYEQYF,TGTGCCAGCAGCTTCGGAGCTAGAACAAGGTACGAGCAGTACTTC,TRBJ2-7,TRBV13,.,few
CASSFSNYGYTF,TGTGCCAGCAGTTTCAGTAACTATGGCTACACCTTC,TRBJ1-2,TRBV28,.,.
CASSRGGAGTADTQYF,TGTGCCAGCAGCCGCGGGGGGGCCGGGACGGCAGATACGCAGTATTTT,TRBJ2-3,TRBV7-2,TRBD2,.
CASSTAGTGVSRETQYF,TGCGCCAGCAGCACAGCCGGGACTGGAGTTTCCCGAGAGACCCAGTACTTC,TRBJ2-5,TRBV5-1,.,.
CASSRLLGSYEQYF,TGTGCCAGCAGCCGACTACTAGGCTCCTACGAGCAGTACTTC,TRBJ2-7,TRBV7-2,.,.
CASGLARDTQYF,TGTGCCAGCGGACTAGCGAGAGATACGCAGTATTTT,TRBJ2-3,TRBV28,TRBD2,.
CASSARDRGREKLFF,TGTGCCAGCAGTGCGAGGGACAGGGGACGGGAAAAACTGTTTTTT,TRBJ1-4,TRBV6-1,TRBD1,few
CASRRSSYEQYF,TGTGCCAGTCGAAGGAGCTCCTACGAGCAGTACTTC,TRBJ2-7,TRBV6-5,.,few
CASSSATRTSTDTQYF,TGTGCCAGCAGCTCGGCTACTAGAACTAGCACAGATACGCAGTATTTT,TRBJ2-3,TRBV5-4,.,.
CASGLGSLQGKSNF,TGTGCTAGTGGTTTGGGAAGCCTCCAGGGGAAGAGTAACTTC,TRBJ2-7,TRBV12-5,.,.
CASSVGQGKEKLFF,TGTGCCAGCAGTGTGGGACAGGGCAAGGAAAAACTGTTTTTT,TRBJ1-4,TRBV6-1,TRBD1,few
CASSPLDSGELFF,TGTGCCAGCTCACCACTTGACTCCGGGGAGCTGTTTTTT,TRBJ2-2,TRBV18,.,.
CASSQRLAEYNEQFF,TGTGCCAGCAGCCAGAGGCTAGCGGAATACAATGAGCAGTTCTTC,TRBJ2-1,TRBV5-4,TRBD2,.
CAWSVAPYQETQYF,TGTGCCTGGAGTGTGGCCCCGTACCAAGAGACCCAGTACTTC,TRBJ2-5,TRBV30,.,.
CASIATGGTEAFF,TGTGCCAGCATCGCAACCGGGGGCACTGAAGCTTTCTTT,TRBJ1-1,TRBV28,.,.
CASSSSGTEYYGYTF,TGTGCCAGCAGTTCATCCGGGACAGAATACTATGGCTACACCTTC,TRBJ1-2,TRBV28,TRBD1,.
CASSQLRGRVGTDTQYF,TGTGCCAGCAGCCAACTTAGGGGTCGAGTAGGCACAGATACGCAGTATTTT,TRBJ2-3,TRBV7-9,.,.
CASSLGTGYNEQFF,TGCGCCAGCAGCTTGGGGACAGGCTACAATGAGCAGTTCTTC,TRBJ2-1,TRBV5-1,TRBD1,few
CAWARRSSGNTIYF,TGTGCCTGGGCTCGACGGAGCTCTGGAAACACCATATATTTT,TRBJ1-3,TRBV30,.,.
CASSSRGRLYEQYF,TGTGCCAGCAGCTCTAGGGGGCGCTTGTACGAGCAGTACTTC,TRBJ2-7,TRBV5-4,TRBD1,.
CAISGTVSEAFF,TGTGCCATCTCCGGGACAGTAAGTGAAGCTTTCTTT,TRBJ1-1,TRBV28,TRBD1,.
CASREGGTGLNTEAFF,TGTGCCAGCAGGGAAGGGGGCACAGGCCTGAACACTGAAGCTTTCTTT,TRBJ1-1,TRBV28,TRBD1,.
CASSASRETQYF,TGTGCCAGCAGCGCTAGTAGGGAGACCCAGTACTTC,TRBJ2-5,TRBV7-2,.,.
CASSPPMGGFNEKLFF,TGTGCCAGCTCACCTCCCATGGGAGGGTTTAATGAAAAACTGTTTTTT,TRBJ1-4,TRBV18,.,.
CASSAGQSYGYTF,TGTGCCAGCAGCGCGGGACAGAGCTATGGCTACACCTTC,TRBJ1-2,TRBV9,TRBD1,.
CASIGRGNTEAFF,TGTGCCAGTATTGGACGGGGTAACACTGAAGCTTTCTTT,TRBJ1-1,TRBV19,.,.
CASSVRSGEDTQYF,TGTGCCAGCAGCGTGAGGAGCGGGGAAGATACGCAGTATTTT,TRBJ2-3,TRBV9,TRBD2,.
CASSPSDSSYEQYF,TGTGCCAGCTCACCATCGGACAGTTCCTACGAGCAGTACTTC,TRBJ2-7,TRBV18,.,.
CASSLGRQGASYNEQFF,TGCGCCAGCAGCTTGGGACGACAGGGGGCCTCCTACAATGAGCAGTTCTTC,TRBJ2-1,TRBV5-1,TRBD1,once
CASSYSALNTGELFF,TGTGCCAGCAGTTACTCGGCCCTGAACACCGGGGAGCTGTTTTTT,TRBJ2-2,TRBV6-5,.,.
CASSPPFRGDGYTF,TGTGCCAGCTCACCACCTTTCAGGGGTGATGGCTACACCTTC,TRBJ1-2,TRBV18,.,.
CASRTGAISYEQYF,TGTGCCAGCAGGACAGGGGCCATTTCCTACGAGCAGTACTTC,TRBJ2-7,TRBV6-1,TRBD1,.
CASSQGGLRAGEQFF,TGCGCCAGCAGCCAGGGCGGACTACGTGCTGGTGAGCAGTTCTTC,TRBJ2-1,TRBV4-1,.,.
CASSAMTVTHGYTF,TGTGCCAGCAGCGCTATGACAGTAACTCATGGCTACACCTTC,TRBJ1-2,TRBV6-5,.,.
CASSFREGTPLHF,TGTGCCAGCAGTTTCCGGGAGGGGACACCCCTCCACTTT,TRBJ1-6,TRBV6-5,.,.
CASSGRTGGETQYF,TGTGCCAGCAGTGGAAGGACTGGTGGAGAGACCCAGTACTTC,TRBJ2-5,TRBV2,.,.
CASSLTRGTYNEQFF,TGTGCCAGCAGCTTAACGCGAGGAACGTACAATGAGCAGTTCTTC,TRBJ2-1,TRBV7-2,.,.
CASSITGRANYGYTF,TGTGCCAGCAGTATTACAGGGAGAGCTAACTATGGCTACACCTTC,TRBJ1-2,TRBV28,.,.
CAWSWGGSYEQYF,TGTGCCTGGAGCTGGGGAGGATCCTACGAGCAGTACTTC,TRBJ2-7,TRBV30,.,.
CASNFQGKDGYTF,TGTGCCAGCAACTTCCAGGGAAAGGATGGCTACACCTTC,TRBJ1-2,TRBV28,.,.
CASSPRGIQETQYF,TGTGCCAGCAGTCCACGGGGGATACAAGAGACCCAGTACTTC,TRBJ2-5,TRBV28,.,.
CASSDRTGSTEAFF,TGTGCCAGCAGTGACCGGACAGGGAGCACTGAAGCTTTCTTT,TRBJ1-1,TRBV2,TRBD1,.
CASSFTRTNTGELFF,TGTGCCAGCAGCTTTACCAGAACGAACACCGGGGAGCTGTTTTTT,TRBJ2-2,TRBV7-8,.,.